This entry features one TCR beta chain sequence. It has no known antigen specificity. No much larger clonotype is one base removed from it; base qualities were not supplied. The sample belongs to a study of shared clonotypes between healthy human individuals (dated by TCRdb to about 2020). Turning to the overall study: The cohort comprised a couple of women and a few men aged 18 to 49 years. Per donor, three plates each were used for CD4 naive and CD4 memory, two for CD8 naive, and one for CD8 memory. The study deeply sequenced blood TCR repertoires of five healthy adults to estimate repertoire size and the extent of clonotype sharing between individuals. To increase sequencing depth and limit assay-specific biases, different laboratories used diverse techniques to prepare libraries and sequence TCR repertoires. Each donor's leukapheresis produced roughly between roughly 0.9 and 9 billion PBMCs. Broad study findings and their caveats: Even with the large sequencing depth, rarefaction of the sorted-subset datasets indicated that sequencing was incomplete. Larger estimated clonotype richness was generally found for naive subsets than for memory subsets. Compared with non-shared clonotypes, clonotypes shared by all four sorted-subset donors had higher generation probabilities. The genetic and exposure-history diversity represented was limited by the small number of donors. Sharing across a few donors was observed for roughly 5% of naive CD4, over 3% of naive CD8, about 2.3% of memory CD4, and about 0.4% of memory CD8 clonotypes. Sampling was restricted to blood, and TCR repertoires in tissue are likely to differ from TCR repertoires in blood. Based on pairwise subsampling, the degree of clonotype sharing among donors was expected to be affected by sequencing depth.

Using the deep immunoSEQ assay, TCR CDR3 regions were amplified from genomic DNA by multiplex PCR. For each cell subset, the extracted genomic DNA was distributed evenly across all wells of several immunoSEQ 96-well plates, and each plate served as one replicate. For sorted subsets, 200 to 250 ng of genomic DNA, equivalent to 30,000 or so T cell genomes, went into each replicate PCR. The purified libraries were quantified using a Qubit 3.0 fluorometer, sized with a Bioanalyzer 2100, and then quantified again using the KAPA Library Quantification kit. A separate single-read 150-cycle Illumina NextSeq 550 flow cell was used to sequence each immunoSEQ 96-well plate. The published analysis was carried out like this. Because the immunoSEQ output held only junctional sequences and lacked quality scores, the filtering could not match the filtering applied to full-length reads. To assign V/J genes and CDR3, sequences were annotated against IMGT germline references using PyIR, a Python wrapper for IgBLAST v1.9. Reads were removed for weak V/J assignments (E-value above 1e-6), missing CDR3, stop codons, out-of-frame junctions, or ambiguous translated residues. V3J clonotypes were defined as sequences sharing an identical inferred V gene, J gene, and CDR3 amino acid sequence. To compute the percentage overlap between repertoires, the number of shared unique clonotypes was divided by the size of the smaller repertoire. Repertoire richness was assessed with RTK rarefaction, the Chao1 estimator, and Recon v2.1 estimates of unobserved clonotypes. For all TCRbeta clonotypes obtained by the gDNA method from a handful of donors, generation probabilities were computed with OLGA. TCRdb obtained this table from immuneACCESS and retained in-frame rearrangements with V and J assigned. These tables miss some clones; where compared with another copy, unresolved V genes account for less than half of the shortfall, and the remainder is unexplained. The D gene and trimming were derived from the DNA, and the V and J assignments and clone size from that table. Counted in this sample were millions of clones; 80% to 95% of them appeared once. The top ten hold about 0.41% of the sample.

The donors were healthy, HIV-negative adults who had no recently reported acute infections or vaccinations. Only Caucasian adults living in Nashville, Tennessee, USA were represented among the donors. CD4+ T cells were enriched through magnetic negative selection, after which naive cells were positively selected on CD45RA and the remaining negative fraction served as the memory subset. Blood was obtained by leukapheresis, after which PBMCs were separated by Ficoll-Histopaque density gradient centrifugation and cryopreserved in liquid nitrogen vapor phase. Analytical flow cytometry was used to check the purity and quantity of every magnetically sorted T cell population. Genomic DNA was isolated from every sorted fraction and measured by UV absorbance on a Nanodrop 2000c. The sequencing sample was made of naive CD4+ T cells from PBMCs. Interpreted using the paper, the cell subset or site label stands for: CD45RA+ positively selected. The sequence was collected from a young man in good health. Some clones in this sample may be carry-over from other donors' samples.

The DNA sequence is as follows: TGTGCCAGCAGTAGATTCGGGCTGAGCTACGAGCAGTACTTC. This is translated as CASSRFGLSYEQYF. Rearrangement joined TRBV6-5 to TRBJ2-7; the D gene cannot be resolved reliably. CDR1 and CDR2 (MNHEY, SVGAGI) derive from the germline V gene. V drops 5 bases and J drops 3 bases, leaving 14 bases in between. Including the terminal cysteine and phenylalanine, the CDR3 comprises 14 residues. The retained sequence is limited to the CDR3, 42 bases, with the frame set at the first base.